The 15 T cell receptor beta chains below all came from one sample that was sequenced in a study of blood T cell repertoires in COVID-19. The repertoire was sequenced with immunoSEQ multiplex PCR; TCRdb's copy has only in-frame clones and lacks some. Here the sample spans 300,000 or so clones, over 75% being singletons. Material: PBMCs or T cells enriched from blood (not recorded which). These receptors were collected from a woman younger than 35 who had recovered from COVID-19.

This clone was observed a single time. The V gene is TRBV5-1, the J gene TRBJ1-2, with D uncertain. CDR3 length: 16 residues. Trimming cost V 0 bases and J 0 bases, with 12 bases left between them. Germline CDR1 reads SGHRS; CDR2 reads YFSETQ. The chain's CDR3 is CASSLDSAGSNYGYTF. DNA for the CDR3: TGCGCCAGCAGCTTGGATTCCGCAGGATCTAACTATGGCTACACCTTC.

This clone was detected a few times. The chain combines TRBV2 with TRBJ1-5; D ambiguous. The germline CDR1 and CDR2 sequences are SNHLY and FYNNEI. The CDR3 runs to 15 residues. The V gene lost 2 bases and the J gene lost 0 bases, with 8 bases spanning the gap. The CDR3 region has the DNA TGTGCCAGCAGTGAAATGAGGGTTAGCAATCAGCCCCAGCATTTT. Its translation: CASSEMRVSNQPQHF.

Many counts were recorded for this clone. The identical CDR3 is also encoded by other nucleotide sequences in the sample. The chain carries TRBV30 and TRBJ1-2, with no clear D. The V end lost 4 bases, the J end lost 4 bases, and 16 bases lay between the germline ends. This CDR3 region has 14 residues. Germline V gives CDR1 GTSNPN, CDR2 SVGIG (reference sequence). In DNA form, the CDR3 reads TGTGCCTGGACCCGGAGCAGAAGCTCCTATGGCTACACCTTC. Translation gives CAWTRSRSSYGYTF.

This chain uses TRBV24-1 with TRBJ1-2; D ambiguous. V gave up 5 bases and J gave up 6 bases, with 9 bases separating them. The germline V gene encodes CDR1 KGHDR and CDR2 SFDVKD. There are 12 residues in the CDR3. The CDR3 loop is CATSGRADGYTF. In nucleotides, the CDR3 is TGTGCCACCAGTGGGAGGGCGGATGGCTACACCTTC.

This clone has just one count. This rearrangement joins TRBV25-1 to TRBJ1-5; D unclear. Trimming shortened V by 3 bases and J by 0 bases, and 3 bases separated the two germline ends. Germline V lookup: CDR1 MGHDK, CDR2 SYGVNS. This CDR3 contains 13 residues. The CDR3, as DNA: TGTGCCAGCAGTGATTATAGCAATCAGCCCCAGCATTTT. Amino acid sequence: CASSDYSNQPQHF.

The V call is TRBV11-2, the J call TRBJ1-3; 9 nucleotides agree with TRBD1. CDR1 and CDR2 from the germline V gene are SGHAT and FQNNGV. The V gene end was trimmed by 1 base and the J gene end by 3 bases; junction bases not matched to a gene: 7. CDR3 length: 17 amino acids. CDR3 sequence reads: CASSLGRTGESGNTIYF. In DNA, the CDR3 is TGTGCCAGCAGCTTAGGGAGGACAGGGGAGAGTGGAAACACCATATATTTT.

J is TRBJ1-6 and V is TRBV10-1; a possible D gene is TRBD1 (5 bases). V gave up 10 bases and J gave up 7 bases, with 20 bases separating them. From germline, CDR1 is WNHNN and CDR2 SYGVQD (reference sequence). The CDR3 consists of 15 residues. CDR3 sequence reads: CAIPWGESTNSPLHF. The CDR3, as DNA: TGCGCCATCCCCTGGGGGGAGTCCACCAATTCACCCCTCCACTTT.

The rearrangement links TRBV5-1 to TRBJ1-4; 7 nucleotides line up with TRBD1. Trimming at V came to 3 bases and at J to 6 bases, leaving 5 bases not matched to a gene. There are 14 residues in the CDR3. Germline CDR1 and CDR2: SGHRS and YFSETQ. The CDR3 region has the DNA TGCGCCAGCAGCTCCCAGGGGGGAGATGAAAAACTGTTTTTT. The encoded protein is CASSSQGGDEKLFF.

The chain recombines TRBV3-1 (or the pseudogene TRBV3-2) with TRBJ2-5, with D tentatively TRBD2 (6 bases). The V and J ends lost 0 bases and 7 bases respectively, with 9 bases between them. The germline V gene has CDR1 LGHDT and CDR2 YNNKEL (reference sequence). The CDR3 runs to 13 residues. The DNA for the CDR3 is TGTGCCAGCAGCCAAGACGGAGGGCGGACCCAGTACTTC. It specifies CASSQDGGRTQYF.

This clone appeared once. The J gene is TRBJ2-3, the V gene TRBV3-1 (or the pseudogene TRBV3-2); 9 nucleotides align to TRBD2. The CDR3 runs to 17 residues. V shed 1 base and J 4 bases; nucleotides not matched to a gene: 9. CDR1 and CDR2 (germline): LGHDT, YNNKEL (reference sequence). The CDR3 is CASSQVGREGPSDTQYF. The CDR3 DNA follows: TGTGCCAGCAGCCAAGTCGGGCGGGAGGGCCCTTCAGATACGCAGTATTTT.

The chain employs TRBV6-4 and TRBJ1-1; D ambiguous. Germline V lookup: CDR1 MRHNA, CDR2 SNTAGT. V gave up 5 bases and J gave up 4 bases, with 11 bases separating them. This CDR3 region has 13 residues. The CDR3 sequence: CASSREGTTEAFF. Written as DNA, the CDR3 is TGTGCCAGCAGTCGGGAGGGAACCACTGAAGCTTTCTTT.

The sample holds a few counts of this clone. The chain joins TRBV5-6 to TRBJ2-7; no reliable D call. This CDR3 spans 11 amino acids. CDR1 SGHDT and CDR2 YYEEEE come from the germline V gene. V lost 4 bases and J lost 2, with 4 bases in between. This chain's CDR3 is CASSATYEQYF. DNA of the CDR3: TGTGCCAGCAGCGCGACCTACGAGCAGTACTTC.

CDR3 DNA sequence: TGCGCCAGCAGCTTGGACAGGGGCGATTCCTACGAGCAGTACTTC. Residues: CASSLDRGDSYEQYF. The V gene is TRBV5-1, the J gene TRBJ2-7; 7 bases are a match to TRBD1. Germline-derived CDR1 and CDR2 are SGHRS and YFSETQ. Unmatched junction bases numbered 4, after V lost 0 bases and J lost 1 base. CDR3 length: 15 amino acids.

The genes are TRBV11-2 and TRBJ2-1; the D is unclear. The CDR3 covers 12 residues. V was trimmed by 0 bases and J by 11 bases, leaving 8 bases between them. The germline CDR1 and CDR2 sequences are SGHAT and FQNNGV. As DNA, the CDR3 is TGTGCCAGCAGCTTAGAGGCCCCAAAGCAGTTCTTC. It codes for CASSLEAPKQFF.

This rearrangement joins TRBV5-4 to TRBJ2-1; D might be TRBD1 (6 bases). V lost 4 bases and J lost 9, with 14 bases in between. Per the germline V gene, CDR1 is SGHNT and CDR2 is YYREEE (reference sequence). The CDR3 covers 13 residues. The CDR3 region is CASSEPGASEQFF. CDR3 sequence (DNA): TGTGCCAGCAGCGAACCAGGGGCGAGTGAGCAGTTCTTC.